The clone carrying this T cell receptor (beta chain) was recorded at least ten times. The antigen remains unidentified. MiXCR, applied by TCRdb to the 5' RACE reads, yields one record per CDR3 protein. Among fewer than 20,000 distinct CDR3 sequences, 6% to 9% were seen once, and the ten largest hold roughly 24%. The data were obtained in a study of spatial heterogeneity in lung cancer. Study findings and constraints: Tumoral mutation counts were tracked by counts of expanded intratumoral alpha and beta TCRs.

The trim removed 2 bases at V and 6 bases at J, leaving 1 base unmatched. The CDR3 totals 12 residues. Looked up from germline, CDR1 is SGHRS and CDR2 is YFSETQ. The time point here: sample taken at primary tumor resection. This receptor was identified in a male donor with early-stage non-small cell lung cancer. This chain connects TRBV5-1 to TRBJ1-2, with 7 bases that match TRBD1. Sequencing was performed on lung tumor tissue, taken at surgery. CDR3 in DNA: TGCGCCAGCAGCTTCGACAGGGATGGCTACACCTTC. It encodes CASSFDRDGYTF.